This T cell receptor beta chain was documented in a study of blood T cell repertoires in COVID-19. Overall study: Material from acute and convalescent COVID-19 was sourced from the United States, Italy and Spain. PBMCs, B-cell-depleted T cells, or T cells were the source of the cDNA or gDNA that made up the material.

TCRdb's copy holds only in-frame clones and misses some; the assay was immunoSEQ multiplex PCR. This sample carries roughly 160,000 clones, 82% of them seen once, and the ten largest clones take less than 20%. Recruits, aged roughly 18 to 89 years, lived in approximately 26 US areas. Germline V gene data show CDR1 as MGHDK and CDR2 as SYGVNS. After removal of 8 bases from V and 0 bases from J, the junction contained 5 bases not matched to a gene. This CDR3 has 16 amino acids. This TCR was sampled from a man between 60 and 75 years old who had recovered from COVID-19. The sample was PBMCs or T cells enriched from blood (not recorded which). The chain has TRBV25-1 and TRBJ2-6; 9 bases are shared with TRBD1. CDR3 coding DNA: TGTGCCAGCCAGACAGGGGGAGGCTCTGGGGCCAACGTCCTGACTTTC. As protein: CASQTGGGSGANVLTF.